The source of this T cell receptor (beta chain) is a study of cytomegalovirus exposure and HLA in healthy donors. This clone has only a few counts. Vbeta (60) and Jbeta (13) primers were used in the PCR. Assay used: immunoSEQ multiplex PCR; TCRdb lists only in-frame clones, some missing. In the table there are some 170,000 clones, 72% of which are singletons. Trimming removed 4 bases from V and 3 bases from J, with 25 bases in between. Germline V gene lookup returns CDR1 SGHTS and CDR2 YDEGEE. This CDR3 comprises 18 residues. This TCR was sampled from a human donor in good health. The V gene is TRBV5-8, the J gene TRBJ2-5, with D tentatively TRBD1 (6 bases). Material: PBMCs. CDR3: CASSVGHRVFGPEETQYF. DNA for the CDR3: TGTGCCAGCAGCGTCGGACACAGGGTTTTCGGACCCGAAGAGACCCAGTACTTC.